The present entry profiles one T cell receptor beta chain with its context. Sequencing used immunoSEQ multiplex PCR; TCRdb keeps in-frame clones, though not all of them. The sample consists of around 86,000 clones, about 90% of them appearing once. This sample is drawn from a study of control samples from healthy donors and cancer patients. Germline V gene sequence: CDR1 SEHNR, CDR2 FQNEAQ (reference sequence). This CDR3 comprises 13 residues. The ends were cut back, 1 base at V and 4 bases at J, with 8 bases in the middle. This clonotype was sampled from a woman aged 60 to 75 with head and neck cancer. The chain carries TRBV7-9 and TRBJ2-7; D is undetermined. The material sequenced was PBMCs. Here the CDR3 reads CASSLGVRYEQYF. CDR3 coding DNA: TGTGCCAGCAGCTTAGGAGTGCGGTACGAGCAGTACTTC.